This T cell receptor beta chain appears in the sequencing data of a study of OX40 agonist ivuxolimab in advanced cancers. Looked up from germline, CDR1 is SGHAT and CDR2 is FQDESV (reference sequence). The junction had 16 bases not matched to a gene; V was cut back by 5 bases and J by 6 bases. The CDR3 runs to 17 residues. Points on this clone: Its antigen is undetermined.

Produced via immunoSEQ multiplex PCR; TCRdb's table is partial and in-frame only. The sample shows around 50,000 clones, 88% of them seen only once. Study-level points and caveats: There were, on average, more expanded clones in CD8+ T cells than in CD4+. The CD4+ and CD8+ T cells in the blood had expanded clonally by week 6 at 0.1 to 3.0 mg/kg.

This chain uses TRBV11-1 with TRBJ2-3, with 8 bases aligning to TRBD2. The source was CD4+ or CD8+ T cells sorted from blood, collected in a trial of the OX40 agonist ivuxolimab. This sequence originates from an adult with an advanced solid tumor such as melanoma, head and neck, liver or kidney cancer. The CDR3 sequence is CASSLERYLAGMDTQYF. The CDR3 DNA sequence: TGTGCCAGCAGCCTTGAGAGATACTTAGCGGGAATGGATACGCAGTATTTT.